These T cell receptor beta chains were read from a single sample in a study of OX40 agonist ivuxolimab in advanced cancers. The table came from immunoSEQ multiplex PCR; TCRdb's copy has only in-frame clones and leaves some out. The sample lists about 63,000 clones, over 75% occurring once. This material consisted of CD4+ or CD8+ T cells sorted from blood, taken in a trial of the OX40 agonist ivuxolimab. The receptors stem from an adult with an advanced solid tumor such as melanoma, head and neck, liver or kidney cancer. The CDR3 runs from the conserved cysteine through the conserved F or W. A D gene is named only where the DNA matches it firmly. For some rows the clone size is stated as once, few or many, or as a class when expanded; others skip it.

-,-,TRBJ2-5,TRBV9,CASSPSLGQQETQYF,TGTGCCAGCAGCCCTAGCCTTGGACAACAAGAGACCCAGTACTTC
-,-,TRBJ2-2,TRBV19,CASTLTVNTGELFF,TGTGCCAGTACCCTGACAGTAAACACCGGGGAGCTGTTTTTT
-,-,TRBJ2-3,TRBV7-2,CASSPYLTDTQYF,TGTGCCAGCAGCCCCTACCTCACAGATACGCAGTATTTT
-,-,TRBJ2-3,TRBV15,CATSNPAGAYTDTQYF,TGTGCCACCAGCAATCCTGCCGGGGCATACACAGATACGCAGTATTTT
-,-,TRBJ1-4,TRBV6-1,CARDGNEKLFF,TGTGCCAGGGACGGGAATGAAAAACTGTTTTTT
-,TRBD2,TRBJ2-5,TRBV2,CASNLLAGVETQYF,TGTGCCAGCAATCTTCTAGCGGGAGTAGAGACCCAGTACTTC
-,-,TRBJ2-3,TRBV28,CASSVQDLTDTQYF,TGTGCCTCGTCAGTGCAGGATCTCACAGATACGCAGTATTTT
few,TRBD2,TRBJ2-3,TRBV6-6,CASRATSVADTQYF,TGTGCCAGCAGGGCAACTAGCGTTGCAGATACGCAGTATTTT
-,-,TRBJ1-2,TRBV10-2,CASIKTGGGYTF,TGCGCCAGCATCAAAACGGGGGGCGGCTACACCTTC
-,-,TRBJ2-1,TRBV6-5,CASSLYNEQFF,TGTGCCAGCAGCCTATACAATGAGCAGTTCTTC
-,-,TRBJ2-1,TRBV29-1,CSAGRSSYNEQFF,TGCAGCGCGGGTAGGTCCTCCTACAATGAGCAGTTCTTC
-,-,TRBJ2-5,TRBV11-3,CASSSGGQGETQYF,TGTGCCAGCAGTTCAGGAGGGCAGGGGGAGACCCAGTACTTC
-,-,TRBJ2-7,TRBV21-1,CATQQRWSGEPTYEQYF,TGTGCCACCCAGCAACGGTGGAGCGGGGAACCAACCTACGAGCAGTACTTC
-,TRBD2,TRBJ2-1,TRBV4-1,CASSQPTSGRSYNEQFF,TGCGCCAGCAGCCAACCTACTAGCGGGAGAAGCTACAATGAGCAGTTCTTC
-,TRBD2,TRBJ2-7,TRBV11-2,CASSGTSGTYEQYF,TGTGCCAGCAGCGGCACTAGCGGCACCTACGAGCAGTACTTC
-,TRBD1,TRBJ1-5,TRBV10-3,CAISRDRGQRGSNQPQHF,TGTGCCATCAGCCGGGACAGGGGGCAAAGAGGTAGCAATCAGCCCCAGCATTTT
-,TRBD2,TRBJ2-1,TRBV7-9,CASHLTSGGRLTYNEQFF,TGTGCCAGCCATCTGACTAGCGGGGGCCGCTTAACCTACAATGAGCAGTTCTTC
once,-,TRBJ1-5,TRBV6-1,CASSSGRVGQPQHF,TGTGCCAGCAGTTCGGGGAGGGTGGGACAGCCCCAGCATTTT
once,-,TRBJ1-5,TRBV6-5,CASSLKGTMLQPQHF,TGTGCCAGCAGTCTTAAGGGCACCATGCTACAGCCCCAGCATTTT
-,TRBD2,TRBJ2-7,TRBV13,CASSLTPLAASYEQYF,TGTGCCAGCAGCTTAACGCCGCTAGCGGCCTCCTACGAGCAGTACTTC
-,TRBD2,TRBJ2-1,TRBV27,CASSSRSGNEQFF,TGTGCCAGCAGTTCCCGTAGCGGGAATGAGCAGTTCTTC
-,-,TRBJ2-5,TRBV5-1,CASSLEGTEGRAQYF,TGCGCCAGCAGCTTGGAGGGGACAGAGGGGAGGGCCCAGTACTTC
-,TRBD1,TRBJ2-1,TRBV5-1,CASSTGQPDYNEQFF,TGCGCCAGCAGCACGGGACAGCCCGACTACAATGAGCAGTTCTTC
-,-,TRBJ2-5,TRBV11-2,CASSLALGFETQYF,TGTGCCAGCAGCTTAGCCCTGGGGTTCGAGACCCAGTACTTC
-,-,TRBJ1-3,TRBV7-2,CASSLDIQRVSGNTIYF,TGTGCCAGCAGCTTAGATATACAGAGGGTCTCTGGAAACACCATATATTTT
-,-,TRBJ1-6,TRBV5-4,CASSFVPLSTGSNSPLHF,TGTGCCAGCAGTTTTGTGCCCCTCTCGACAGGATCGAATTCACCCCTCCACTTT
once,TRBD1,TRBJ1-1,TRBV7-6,CASSYGTANTEAFF,TGTGCCAGCAGCTACGGGACAGCGAACACTGAAGCTTTCTTT
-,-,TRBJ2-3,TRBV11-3,CASSLGVRYTQYF,TGTGCCAGCAGCTTAGGGGTTCGGTATACGCAGTATTTT
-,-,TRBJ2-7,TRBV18,CASSPPSGSYEQYF,TGTGCCAGCTCACCACCGAGTGGGTCCTACGAGCAGTACTTC
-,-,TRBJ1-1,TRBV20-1,CSAERGEAFF,TGCAGTGCTGAGCGGGGGGAAGCTTTCTTT
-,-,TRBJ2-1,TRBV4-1,CASSRWGGRGNEQFF,TGCGCCAGCAGTAGGTGGGGGGGCCGGGGTAATGAGCAGTTCTTC
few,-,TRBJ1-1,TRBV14,CASSQDGVRRWTEAFF,TGTGCCAGCAGCCAAGACGGGGTCAGGAGGTGGACTGAAGCTTTCTTT
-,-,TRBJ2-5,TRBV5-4,CASTSPGKETQYF,TGTGCCAGCACCTCACCCGGCAAAGAGACCCAGTACTTC
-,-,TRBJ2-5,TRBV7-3,CASSFDRQETQYF,TGTGCCAGCAGCTTCGACCGACAAGAGACCCAGTACTTC
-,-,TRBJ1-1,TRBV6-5,CASSRTWGGDTEAFF,TGTGCCAGCAGTAGAACTTGGGGAGGGGACACTGAAGCTTTCTTT
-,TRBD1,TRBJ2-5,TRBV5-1,CASSLQGQGSETQYF,TGCGCCAGCAGCTTGCAGGGACAGGGCTCGGAGACCCAGTACTTC
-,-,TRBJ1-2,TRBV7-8,CASSSFVGTAWGYTF,TGTGCCAGCAGCTCCTTCGTGGGGACCGCCTGGGGCTACACCTTC
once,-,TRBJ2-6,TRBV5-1,CASSLNTGTGGANVLTF,TGCGCCAGCAGCTTGAATACCGGCACGGGCGGGGCCAACGTCCTGACTTTC